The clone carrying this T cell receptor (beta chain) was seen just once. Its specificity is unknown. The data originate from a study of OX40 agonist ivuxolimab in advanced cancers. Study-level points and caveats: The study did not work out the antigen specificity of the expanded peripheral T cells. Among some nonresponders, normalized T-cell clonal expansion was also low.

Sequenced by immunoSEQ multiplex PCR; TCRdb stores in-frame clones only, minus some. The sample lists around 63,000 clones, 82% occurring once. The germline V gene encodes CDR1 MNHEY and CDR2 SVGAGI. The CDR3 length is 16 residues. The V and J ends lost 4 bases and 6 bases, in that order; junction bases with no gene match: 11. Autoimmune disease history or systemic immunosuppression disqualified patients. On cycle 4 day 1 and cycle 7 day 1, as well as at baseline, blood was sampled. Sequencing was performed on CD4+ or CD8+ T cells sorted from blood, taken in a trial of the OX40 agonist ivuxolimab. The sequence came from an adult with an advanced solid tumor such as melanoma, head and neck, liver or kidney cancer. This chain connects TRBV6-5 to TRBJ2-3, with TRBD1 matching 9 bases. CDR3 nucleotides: TGTGCCAGCAGTTTTTTCTCAGCGGGACAGGGCGATACGCAGTATTTT. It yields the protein CASSFFSAGQGDTQYF.